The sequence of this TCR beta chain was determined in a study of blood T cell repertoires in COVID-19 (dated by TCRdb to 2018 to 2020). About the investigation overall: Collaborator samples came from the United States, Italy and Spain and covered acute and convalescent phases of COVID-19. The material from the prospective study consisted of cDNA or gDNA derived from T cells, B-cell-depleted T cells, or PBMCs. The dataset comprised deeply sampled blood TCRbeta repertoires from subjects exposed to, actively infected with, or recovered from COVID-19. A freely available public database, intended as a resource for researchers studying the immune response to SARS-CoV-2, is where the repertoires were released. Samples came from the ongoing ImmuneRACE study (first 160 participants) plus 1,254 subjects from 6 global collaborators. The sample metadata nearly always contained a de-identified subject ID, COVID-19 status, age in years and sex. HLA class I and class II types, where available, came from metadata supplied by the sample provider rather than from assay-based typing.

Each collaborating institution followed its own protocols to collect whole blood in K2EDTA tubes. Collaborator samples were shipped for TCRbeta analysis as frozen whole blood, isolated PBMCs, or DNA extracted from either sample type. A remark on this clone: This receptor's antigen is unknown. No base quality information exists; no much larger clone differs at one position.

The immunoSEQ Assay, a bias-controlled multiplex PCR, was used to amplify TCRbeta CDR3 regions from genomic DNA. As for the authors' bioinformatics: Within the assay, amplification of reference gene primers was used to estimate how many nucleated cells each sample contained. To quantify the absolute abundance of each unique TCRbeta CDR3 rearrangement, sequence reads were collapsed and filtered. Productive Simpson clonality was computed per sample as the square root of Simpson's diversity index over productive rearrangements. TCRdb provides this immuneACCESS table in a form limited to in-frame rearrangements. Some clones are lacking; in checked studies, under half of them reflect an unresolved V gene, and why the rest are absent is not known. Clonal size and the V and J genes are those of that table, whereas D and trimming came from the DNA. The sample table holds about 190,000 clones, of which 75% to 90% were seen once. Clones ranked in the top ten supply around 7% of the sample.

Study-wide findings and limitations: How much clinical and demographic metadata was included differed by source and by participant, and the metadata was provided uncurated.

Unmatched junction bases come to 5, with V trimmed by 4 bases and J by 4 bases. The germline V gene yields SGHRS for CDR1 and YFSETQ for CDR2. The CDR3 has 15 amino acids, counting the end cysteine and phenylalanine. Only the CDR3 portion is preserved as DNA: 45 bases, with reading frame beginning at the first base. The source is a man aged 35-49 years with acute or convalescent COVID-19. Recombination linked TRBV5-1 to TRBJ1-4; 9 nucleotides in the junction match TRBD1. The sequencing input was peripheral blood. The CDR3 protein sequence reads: CASSTGQGNNEKLFF. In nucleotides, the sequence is TGCGCCAGCAGCACAGGACAGGGGAATAATGAAAAACTGTTTTTT.